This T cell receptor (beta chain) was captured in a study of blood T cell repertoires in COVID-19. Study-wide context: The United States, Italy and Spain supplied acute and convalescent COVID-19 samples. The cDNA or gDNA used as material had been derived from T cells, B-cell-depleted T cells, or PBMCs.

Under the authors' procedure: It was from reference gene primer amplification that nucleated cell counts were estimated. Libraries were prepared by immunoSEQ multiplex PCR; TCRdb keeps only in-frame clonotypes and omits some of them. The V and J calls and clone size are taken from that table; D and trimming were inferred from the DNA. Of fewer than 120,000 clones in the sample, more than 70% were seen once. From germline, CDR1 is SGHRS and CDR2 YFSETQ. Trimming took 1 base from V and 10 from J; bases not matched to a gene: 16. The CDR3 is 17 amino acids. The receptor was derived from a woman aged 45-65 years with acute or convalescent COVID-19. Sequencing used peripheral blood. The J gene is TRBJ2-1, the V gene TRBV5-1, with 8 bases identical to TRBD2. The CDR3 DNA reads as TGCGCCAGCAGCTTGTGGGGACTAAATAGCGGGACTCAGGAGCAGTTCTTC. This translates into CASSLWGLNSGTQEQFF. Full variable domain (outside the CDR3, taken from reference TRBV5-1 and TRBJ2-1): KAGVTQTPRYLIKTRGQQVTLSCSPISGHRSVSWYQQTPGQGLQFLFEYFSETQRNKGNFPGRFSGRQFSNSRSEMNVSTLELGDSALYLCASSLWGLNSGTQEQFFGPGTRLTVL.